Each of the 5 T cell receptor beta chains below was sequenced from the same sample in a study of T cell clonotyping in hematopoietic cell transplantation. TCRdb's copy holds only in-frame clones and misses some; the assay was immunoSEQ multiplex PCR. The table lists around 80,000 clones, about 96% of them singletons. The time point denotes: recipient sample about 28 days before transplant, after cytoreduction. This sample comprised peripheral blood mononuclear cells, obtained before stem cell transplant. Source of these receptors: a woman between 50 and 59 years old with acute myeloid leukemia. Some clones in this sample may be carry-over from other donors' samples.

J is TRBJ2-7 and V is TRBV18; 13 nucleotides match TRBD2. This CDR3 has 15 amino acids. V lost 6 bases, J lost 4 bases, and 6 bases stayed unmatched. Germline V gene lookup returns CDR1 KGHSH and CDR2 LQKENI. DNA for the CDR3: TGTGCCAGCTCTCCAGGGACTAGCGGGATATACGAGCAGTACTTC. This codes for CASSPGTSGIYEQYF.

This clone came up a few times. The J gene is TRBJ1-5, the V gene TRBV4-1; 7 positions agree with TRBD1. The CDR3 is 15 residues long. CDR1 and CDR2 (germline): MGHRA, YSYEKL. Trimming at V came to 3 bases and at J to 7 bases, leaving 9 bases not matched to a gene. DNA for the CDR3: TGCGCCAGCAGCCAGGAGACAGGGTGGGTACAGCCCCAGCATTTT. Protein: CASSQETGWVQPQHF.

This clone is a singleton in its sample. The chain combines TRBV2 with TRBJ1-1; D remains ambiguous. The CDR3 sequence is 13 residues long. V was clipped by 6 bases and J by 1 base, with 9 bases between them. Germline CDR1 SNHLY, CDR2 FYNNEI. In DNA form, the CDR3 reads TGTGCCAGCAGAGACGAGTGGAACACTGAAGCTTTCTTT. It translates to CASRDEWNTEAFF.

The rearrangement joins TRBV6-6 to TRBJ2-1, with D possibly called TRBD1 or TRBD2 (5 bases each). The V and J ends lost 10 bases and 5 bases respectively, with 24 bases between them. This CDR3 spans 16 amino acids. Germline-derived CDR1 and CDR2 are MNHNY and SVGAGI (reference sequence). The CDR3 DNA sequence: TGTGCCACCTGTCATTTCCGGGGCCTAAAGGACAATGAGCAGTTCTTC. Translating gives CATCHFRGLKDNEQFF.

The chain recombines TRBV19 with TRBJ1-2; no definite D call. The germline CDR1 and CDR2 sequences are LNHDA and SQIVND (reference sequence). Trimming left V 5 bases short and J 4 bases short, with 11 bases between. CDR3 size: 13 residues. CDR3 protein: CASSPITGYGYTF. CDR3 nucleotide sequence: TGTGCCAGTAGTCCCATAACCGGCTATGGCTACACCTTC.